These T cell receptor beta chains were read from a single sample in a study of spatial heterogeneity in lung cancer. One entry per CDR3 protein results from TCRdb running MiXCR on the 5' RACE reads. The sample includes around 18,000 distinct CDR3 sequences, roughly 6% of them seen just once. Sample: lung tumor tissue, taken at surgery. The receptors here all came from a female donor with early-stage non-small cell lung cancer. Both conserved end residues are part of each CDR3. The D gene is left open where the match is weak. A row's size may be missing; if present it is once, few, many or a size class.

clone size: many
J gene: TRBJ2-3
D gene: TRBD2
V gene: TRBV5-4
CDR3 DNA: TGTGCCAGCAGCTTGCCCCTAGCGGGAGCAGATACGCAGTATTTT
CDR3 protein: CASSLPLAGADTQYF

clone size: NA
J gene: TRBJ2-7
D gene: TRBD2
V gene: TRBV5-1
CDR3 DNA: TGCGCCAGCAGCGACCGACTAGCGGACTACGAGCAGTACTTC
CDR3 protein: CASSDRLADYEQYF

clone size: large
J gene: TRBJ2-1
D gene: NA
V gene: TRBV5-1
CDR3 DNA: TGCGCCAGCAGCTTCGAGCGAGAGCAGTTCTTC
CDR3 protein: CASSFEREQFF

clone size: NA
J gene: TRBJ1-1
D gene: TRBD1
V gene: TRBV7-8
CDR3 DNA: TGTGCCAGCAGCTTAGTCATAGGTGGACAGGGGGCGCCGTCTGAAGCTTTCTTT
CDR3 protein: CASSLVIGGQGAPSEAFF

clone size: few
J gene: TRBJ1-4
D gene: TRBD1
V gene: TRBV19
CDR3 DNA: TGTGCCAGTAGTATGACGGACAGGGGGCACGAAAAACTGTTTTTT
CDR3 protein: CASSMTDRGHEKLFF

clone size: medium-sized
J gene: TRBJ1-1
D gene: NA
V gene: TRBV7-2
CDR3 DNA: TGTGCCAGCAGCTCAGACAGCCAGAACACTGAAGCTTTCTTT
CDR3 protein: CASSSDSQNTEAFF

clone size: NA
J gene: TRBJ2-2
D gene: NA
V gene: TRBV18
CDR3 DNA: TGTGCCAGCTCACCAAGCAGGATGGACACCGGGGAGCTGTTTTTT
CDR3 protein: CASSPSRMDTGELFF

clone size: many
J gene: TRBJ2-2
D gene: TRBD1
V gene: TRBV5-4
CDR3 DNA: TGTGCCAGCAGCTTGCAGGGGGCGATCCACGGGGAGCTGTTTTTT
CDR3 protein: CASSLQGAIHGELFF

clone size: many
J gene: TRBJ2-1
D gene: NA
V gene: TRBV6-5
CDR3 DNA: TGTGCCAGCAGTAAGGGGGTGGAGGGCCCCTACAATGAGCAGTTCTTC
CDR3 protein: CASSKGVEGPYNEQFF

clone size: NA
J gene: TRBJ1-6
D gene: NA
V gene: TRBV5-1
CDR3 DNA: TGCGCCAGCAGCCAGGACAGAGGACCCTCACCCCTCCACTTT
CDR3 protein: CASSQDRGPSPLHF

clone size: NA
J gene: TRBJ1-2
D gene: NA
V gene: TRBV5-6
CDR3 DNA: TGTGCCAGCAGCTTGGTTCGGGGGGAACCTAACTATGGCTACACCTTC
CDR3 protein: CASSLVRGEPNYGYTF

clone size: few
J gene: TRBJ2-1
D gene: TRBD1
V gene: TRBV20-1
CDR3 DNA: TGCAGTGCCGACCGGGACAGGGCTATTAATGAGCAGTTCTTC
CDR3 protein: CSADRDRAINEQFF

clone size: many
J gene: TRBJ2-7
D gene: NA
V gene: TRBV5-1
CDR3 DNA: TGCGCCAGCAGCTCCGGGGGCATCTACGAGCAGTACTTC
CDR3 protein: CASSSGGIYEQYF

clone size: many
J gene: TRBJ1-4
D gene: NA
V gene: TRBV20-1
CDR3 DNA: TGCAGTGCTGTCACAGGTGAAAAACTGTTTTTT
CDR3 protein: CSAVTGEKLFF

clone size: many
J gene: TRBJ1-3
D gene: NA
V gene: TRBV20-1
CDR3 DNA: TGCAGTGCTAGAGAACAGAGAGCTGGAAACACCATATATTTT
CDR3 protein: CSAREQRAGNTIYF

clone size: many
J gene: TRBJ2-1
D gene: TRBD2
V gene: TRBV5-6
CDR3 DNA: TGTGCCAGCAGCTTGGCCTGGATAGCGGGAGGGAATGAGCAGTTCTTC
CDR3 protein: CASSLAWIAGGNEQFF

clone size: many
J gene: TRBJ1-6
D gene: TRBD1
V gene: TRBV25-1
CDR3 DNA: TGTGCCAGCAGTGAGGTGACAGGGGCTAATTCACCCCTCCACTTT
CDR3 protein: CASSEVTGANSPLHF

clone size: few
J gene: TRBJ1-5
D gene: NA
V gene: TRBV2
CDR3 DNA: TGTGCCAGCAGTGAAGTCGGGGCGCAGCCCCAGCATTTT
CDR3 protein: CASSEVGAQPQHF

clone size: many
J gene: TRBJ2-2
D gene: NA
V gene: TRBV7-9
CDR3 DNA: TGTGCCAGCAGCTCGGACACCTCCGGGGAGCTGTTTTTT
CDR3 protein: CASSSDTSGELFF

clone size: NA
J gene: TRBJ1-2
D gene: NA
V gene: TRBV6-2/TRBV6-3
CDR3 DNA: TGTGCCAGCAGCTCCTCCTCCGGCTACACCTTC
CDR3 protein: CASSSSSGYTF

clone size: many
J gene: TRBJ2-2
D gene: TRBD1
V gene: TRBV2
CDR3 DNA: TGTGCCAGCGCCCAGGACAGGGGAGGAACCGGGGAGCTGTTTTTT
CDR3 protein: CASAQDRGGTGELFF

clone size: many
J gene: TRBJ2-7
D gene: NA
V gene: TRBV29-1
CDR3 DNA: TGCAGCGTCCAACCCCAGGGTTCCTACGAGCAGTACTTC
CDR3 protein: CSVQPQGSYEQYF

clone size: many
J gene: TRBJ2-3
D gene: NA
V gene: TRBV30
CDR3 DNA: TGTTCCTTCGCGGAGACTAGCACAGATACGCAGTATTTT
CDR3 protein: CSFAETSTDTQYF

clone size: many
J gene: TRBJ2-5
D gene: TRBD1
V gene: TRBV5-1
CDR3 DNA: TGCGCCAGCAGCTCGGGGACAGGGGGGAAGACCCAGTACTTC
CDR3 protein: CASSSGTGGKTQYF

clone size: few
J gene: TRBJ1-6
D gene: NA
V gene: TRBV10-1
CDR3 DNA: TGCGCCAGCCCAATTCGAGAAGGGGCGACTAATTCACCCCTCCACTTT
CDR3 protein: CASPIREGATNSPLHF

clone size: many
J gene: TRBJ1-1
D gene: NA
V gene: TRBV10-3
CDR3 DNA: TGTGCCATCAGTGAGGGGGAGGCGGGCTGGGGCACTGAAGCTTTCTTT
CDR3 protein: CAISEGEAGWGTEAFF

clone size: many
J gene: TRBJ2-3
D gene: TRBD2
V gene: TRBV7-9
CDR3 DNA: TGTGCCAGCAGCGTTAATAGCGGGAGTATGGCAGATACGCAGTATTTT
CDR3 protein: CASSVNSGSMADTQYF

clone size: many
J gene: TRBJ2-2
D gene: NA
V gene: TRBV5-1
CDR3 DNA: TGCGCCAGCAGACTACAGGGGAACACCGGGGAGCTGTTTTTT
CDR3 protein: CASRLQGNTGELFF

clone size: many
J gene: TRBJ2-1
D gene: TRBD1
V gene: TRBV4-2
CDR3 DNA: TGTGCCAGCAGCCAACCGGGACAGGGCCACAATGAGCAGTTCTTC
CDR3 protein: CASSQPGQGHNEQFF

clone size: many
J gene: TRBJ1-1
D gene: NA
V gene: TRBV7-9
CDR3 DNA: TGTGCCAGCAGCTTCTCAGAGAACACTGAAGCTTTCTTT
CDR3 protein: CASSFSENTEAFF

clone size: few
J gene: TRBJ2-3
D gene: NA
V gene: TRBV5-1
CDR3 DNA: TGCGCCAGCAGCCCGTGGACTGCCACAGATACGCAGTATTTT
CDR3 protein: CASSPWTATDTQYF

clone size: many
J gene: TRBJ1-2
D gene: NA
V gene: TRBV7-8
CDR3 DNA: TGTGCCAGCAGCTTAGGGTCGGGGGACTATGGCTACACCTTC
CDR3 protein: CASSLGSGDYGYTF

clone size: few
J gene: TRBJ2-2
D gene: TRBD2
V gene: TRBV20-1
CDR3 DNA: TGCAGTGCTAGAGGACTAGCGGGAGGGAACACCGGGGAGCTGTTTTTT
CDR3 protein: CSARGLAGGNTGELFF

clone size: many
J gene: TRBJ2-7
D gene: NA
V gene: TRBV28
CDR3 DNA: TGTGCCAGCAGTTTATCCCCTCAGCGCCAAGGGGGCGAGCAGTACTTC
CDR3 protein: CASSLSPQRQGGEQYF

clone size: many
J gene: TRBJ2-1
D gene: TRBD1
V gene: TRBV7-9
CDR3 DNA: TGTGCCAGCAGCTTCATTGACAGGGGCACCTACAATGAGCAGTTCTTC
CDR3 protein: CASSFIDRGTYNEQFF

clone size: NA
J gene: TRBJ2-7
D gene: NA
V gene: TRBV7-9
CDR3 DNA: TGTGCCAGCAGCTTCCAATCCGGGACAACGGGGGAGCAGTACTTC
CDR3 protein: CASSFQSGTTGEQYF

clone size: medium-sized
J gene: TRBJ2-1
D gene: TRBD2
V gene: TRBV7-3
CDR3 DNA: TGTGCCAGCAGCCTCGCACTAGCGAGCGGCAATGAGCAGTTCTTC
CDR3 protein: CASSLALASGNEQFF

clone size: many
J gene: TRBJ1-1
D gene: TRBD1
V gene: TRBV5-8
CDR3 DNA: TGTGCCAGCAGCGCTGGGACAGGGGTCCTAAACACTGAAGCTTTCTTT
CDR3 protein: CASSAGTGVLNTEAFF

clone size: NA
J gene: TRBJ2-3
D gene: TRBD2
V gene: TRBV9
CDR3 DNA: TGTGCCAGCGGGACTAGCGGGAGAGGAGATACGCAGTATTTT
CDR3 protein: CASGTSGRGDTQYF

clone size: many
J gene: TRBJ1-2
D gene: NA
V gene: TRBV24-1
CDR3 DNA: TGTGCCACCCTGATACCACGTCCGCACCAGGACTATGGCTACACCTTC
CDR3 protein: CATLIPRPHQDYGYTF

clone size: many
J gene: TRBJ2-7
D gene: NA
V gene: TRBV20-1
CDR3 DNA: TGCAGTGCAGAAGACAGGCTTAGCTCCTACGAGCAGTACTTC
CDR3 protein: CSAEDRLSSYEQYF

clone size: many
J gene: TRBJ2-3
D gene: NA
V gene: TRBV28
CDR3 DNA: TGTGCCAGCAGGACGGGACAATACACAGATACGCAGTATTTT
CDR3 protein: CASRTGQYTDTQYF

clone size: few
J gene: TRBJ1-4
D gene: NA
V gene: TRBV10-2
CDR3 DNA: TGCGCCAGCAGAGAACAAGCGGGGGATGAAAAACTGTTTTTT
CDR3 protein: CASREQAGDEKLFF

clone size: many
J gene: TRBJ2-2
D gene: TRBD2
V gene: TRBV28
CDR3 DNA: TGTGCCATCCCGAAAGGGCTAGCGGGAGGCTACACCGGGGAGCTGTTTTTT
CDR3 protein: CAIPKGLAGGYTGELFF

clone size: many
J gene: TRBJ2-2
D gene: NA
V gene: TRBV6-5
CDR3 DNA: TGTGCCACGGGACGAGCCACCGGGGAGCTGTTTTTT
CDR3 protein: CATGRATGELFF

clone size: many
J gene: TRBJ1-1
D gene: TRBD1
V gene: TRBV6-2/TRBV6-3
CDR3 DNA: TGTGCCAGCGGACAGGGAACTGAAGCTTTCTTT
CDR3 protein: CASGQGTEAFF

clone size: many
J gene: TRBJ2-3
D gene: TRBD2
V gene: TRBV2
CDR3 DNA: TGTGCCAGCAGCATCGCGGGGGGGACAGATACGCAGTATTTT
CDR3 protein: CASSIAGGTDTQYF

clone size: many
J gene: TRBJ1-1
D gene: NA
V gene: TRBV12-3/TRBV12-4
CDR3 DNA: TGTGCCAGCAGACGACAGGCCATGAACACTGAAGCTTTCTTT
CDR3 protein: CASRRQAMNTEAFF

clone size: few
J gene: TRBJ1-1
D gene: TRBD1
V gene: TRBV29-1
CDR3 DNA: TGCAGCATTTCCCTTCGACAGGGCCGAGCTTTCTTT
CDR3 protein: CSISLRQGRAFF

clone size: NA
J gene: TRBJ2-1
D gene: TRBD2
V gene: TRBV10-1
CDR3 DNA: TGCGCCAGCAGTGAGTCGAAGTCTAGCGGGAGAAATGAGCAGTTCTTC
CDR3 protein: CASSESKSSGRNEQFF

clone size: NA
J gene: TRBJ2-7
D gene: NA
V gene: TRBV6-2/TRBV6-3
CDR3 DNA: TGTGCCAGCCGCGCAGGGGCAGAGCAGTACTTC
CDR3 protein: CASRAGAEQYF

clone size: many
J gene: TRBJ1-3
D gene: NA
V gene: TRBV29-1
CDR3 DNA: TGCAGCGTTGACTCGGGGAGCGGAGGAGGAAACACCATATATTTT
CDR3 protein: CSVDSGSGGGNTIYF

clone size: many
J gene: TRBJ2-7
D gene: TRBD1
V gene: TRBV28
CDR3 DNA: TGTGCCAGCAGTTCCCACCCGGACAGGGGCGAGCAGTACTTC
CDR3 protein: CASSSHPDRGEQYF

clone size: NA
J gene: TRBJ2-1
D gene: NA
V gene: TRBV7-2
CDR3 DNA: TGTGCCAGCAGCTTCGGACTAGGGGGGTATGGGCAGTTCTTC
CDR3 protein: CASSFGLGGYGQFF

clone size: medium-sized
J gene: TRBJ1-2
D gene: NA
V gene: TRBV7-9
CDR3 DNA: TGTGCCAGCAGCTTAGGTCCGGGATTGATCTATGGCTACACCTTC
CDR3 protein: CASSLGPGLIYGYTF

clone size: many
J gene: TRBJ2-7
D gene: NA
V gene: TRBV6-1
CDR3 DNA: TGTGCCAGCAGGCCCCAGGGCGGGGAGCAGTACTTC
CDR3 protein: CASRPQGGEQYF

clone size: NA
J gene: TRBJ2-7
D gene: TRBD2
V gene: TRBV20-1
CDR3 DNA: TGCAGTGCTAGAAAAGGGACTAGCGGGAGTTATGAATCCTACGAGCAGTACTTC
CDR3 protein: CSARKGTSGSYESYEQYF

clone size: many
J gene: TRBJ2-3
D gene: NA
V gene: TRBV5-1
CDR3 DNA: TGCGCCAGCAGCCCCCAGGGAGGCACAGATACGCAGTATTTT
CDR3 protein: CASSPQGGTDTQYF

clone size: many
J gene: TRBJ2-3
D gene: NA
V gene: TRBV7-3
CDR3 DNA: TGTGCCAGCAGCTCAGCCCGCACAGATACGCAGTATTTT
CDR3 protein: CASSSARTDTQYF

clone size: many
J gene: TRBJ2-7
D gene: TRBD2
V gene: TRBV20-1
CDR3 DNA: TGCAGTGTTTCCCCAATCGCTAGCGGGAGCTACGAGCAGTACTTC
CDR3 protein: CSVSPIASGSYEQYF